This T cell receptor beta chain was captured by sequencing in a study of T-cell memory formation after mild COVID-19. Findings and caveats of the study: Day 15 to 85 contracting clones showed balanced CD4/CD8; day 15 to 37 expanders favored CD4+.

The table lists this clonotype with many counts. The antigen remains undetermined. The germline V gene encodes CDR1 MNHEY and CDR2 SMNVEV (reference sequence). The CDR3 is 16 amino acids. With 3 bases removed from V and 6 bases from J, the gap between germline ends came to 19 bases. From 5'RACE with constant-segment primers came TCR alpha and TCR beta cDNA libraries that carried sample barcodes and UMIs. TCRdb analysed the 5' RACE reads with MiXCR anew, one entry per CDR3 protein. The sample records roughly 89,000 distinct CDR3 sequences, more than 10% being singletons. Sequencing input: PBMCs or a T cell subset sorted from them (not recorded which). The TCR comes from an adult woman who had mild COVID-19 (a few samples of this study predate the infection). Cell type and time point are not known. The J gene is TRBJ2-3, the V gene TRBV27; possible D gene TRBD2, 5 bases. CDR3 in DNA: TGTGCCAGCAGTTTGACGTGGTGGGAGAGGCCGGATACGCAGTATTTT. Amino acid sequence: CASSLTWWERPDTQYF.